These 28 T cell receptor beta chains originate from one sample sequenced in a study of shared clonotypes between healthy human individuals (TCRdb year 2020). The library was generated by the immunoSEQ multiplex PCR assay. This is the immuneACCESS table as TCRdb keeps it, with only in-frame sequences that have V and J called. A part of the clones is gone; compared with another copy, unresolved V genes explain less than half, and the rest is unexplained. For this sample there are 2 million to 3 million clones; 80% to 95% appear just once. Approximately 0.36% of the sample is held by the ten biggest clonotypes. Sequenced sample: naive CD4+ T cells from PBMCs. Taken with the paper, the label for cell subset or site translates to: CD45RA+ positively selected. The source is a young man in good health. Some clones in this sample may be carry-over from other donors' samples.

The chain combines TRBV6-6 with TRBJ1-2, with unresolved D. V was clipped by 6 bases and J by 3 bases, with 11 bases between them. Per germline, CDR1 MNHNY and CDR2 SVGAGI (reference sequence). The CDR3 is 13 residues long. Here the CDR3 DNA reads TGTGCCAGCAGCCCGGACCGATACTATGGCTACACCTTC. Translation gives CASSPDRYYGYTF.

V and J are TRBV7-3 and TRBJ2-3; D unresolved. This CDR3 has 12 amino acids. CDR1 and CDR2 (germline): SGHTA, FQGTGA. Trimming shortened V by 2 bases and J by 5 bases, and 5 bases separated the two germline ends. The CDR3 DNA is TGTGCCAGCAGCTTATTCGGAGATACGCAGTATTTT. Protein: CASSLFGDTQYF.

The rearrangement links TRBV5-6 to TRBJ1-4; D perhaps matches TRBD1 (5 bases). Between the trimmed V and J ends, which lost 0 bases and 5 bases, there was a span of 14 bases. Germline V CDR1 and CDR2: SGHDT, YYEEEE. The CDR3 consists of 16 residues. The CDR3 DNA reads TGTGCCAGCAGCTTGGCCTCGGGACTCCGGAATGAAAAACTGTTTTTT. Its translation is CASSLASGLRNEKLFF. Based on the CDR3 plus reference TRBV5-6 and TRBJ1-4, the full variable domain is DAGVTQSPTHLIKTRGQQVTLRCSPKSGHDTVSWYQQALGQGPQFIFQYYEEEERQRGNFPDRFSGHQFPNYSSELNVNALLLGDSALYLCASSLASGLRNEKLFFGSGTQLSVL.

The gene calls are TRBV4-1 and TRBJ2-5, with 7 bases aligning to TRBD1. The V gene end was trimmed by 2 bases and the J gene end by 2 bases; junction bases not matched to a gene: 5. The length of the CDR3 is 15 residues. Germline CDR1 reads MGHRA; CDR2 reads YSYEKL. The CDR3 region is CASSQNRDRQETQYF. DNA for the CDR3: TGCGCCAGCAGCCAAAATCGGGACAGACAAGAGACCCAGTACTTC.

The chain is built from TRBV9 and TRBJ2-7; 10 bases are a match to TRBD2. The CDR3 runs 15 residues. Germline V CDR1 and CDR2: SGDLS, YYNGEE. The ends lost 4 bases at V and 4 bases at J; junction bases unmatched: 8. CDR3 residues: CASSPLGLASYEQYF. The DNA of the CDR3 is TGTGCCAGCAGCCCCCTGGGACTAGCGAGTTACGAGCAGTACTTC.

DNA of the CDR3: TGTGCCAGCAGCTCGGGACTAGCGGGACGCTACAATGAGCAGTTCTTC. Translating it yields CASSSGLAGRYNEQFF. V usage is TRBV7-3 and J usage is TRBJ2-1, with TRBD2 matching 13 bases. V shed 4 bases and J 3 bases; nucleotides not matched to a gene: 3. The CDR3 loop spans 16 amino acids. Germline V gene data show CDR1 as SGHTA and CDR2 as FQGTGA.

The chain has TRBV4-2 and TRBJ2-7, with TRBD2 matching over 7 bases. The CDR3 totals 12 residues. Germline CDR1 reads LGHNA; CDR2 reads YNFKEQ. The V and J ends lost 5 bases and 9 bases, in that order; junction bases with no gene match: 7. The CDR3: CASSIPPGGQYF. The CDR3 DNA is TGTGCCAGCAGCATACCCCCGGGGGGGCAGTACTTC.

The V call is TRBV27, the J call TRBJ2-3; 9 positions agree with TRBD1. The germline V gene encodes CDR1 MNHEY and CDR2 SMNVEV (reference sequence). V dropped 5 bases and J dropped 5; count of bases not matched to a gene: 8. This CDR3 has 15 amino acids. Here the CDR3 reads CASSPDRGYEDTQYF. The CDR3 DNA sequence: TGTGCCAGCAGTCCCGACAGGGGGTACGAAGATACGCAGTATTTT.

This clone was detected once. The chain carries TRBV28 and TRBJ2-1; 8 bases fit TRBD2. This CDR3 is 15 amino acids long. Trimming took 4 bases from V and 8 from J; bases not matched to a gene: 10. Germline V gene lookup returns CDR1 MDHEN and CDR2 SYDVKM. CDR3 loop: CASSSSGRGDDEQFF. The CDR3 nucleotides read TGTGCCAGCAGTTCGAGCGGGAGAGGTGATGATGAGCAGTTCTTC.

The table lists this clone with a count of one. The rearrangement uses TRBV9 and TRBJ2-1, with 13 bases fitting TRBD2. CDR1 SGDLS and CDR2 YYNGEE come from the germline V gene. CDR3 length equals 14 residues. V shed 7 bases and J 10 bases; nucleotides not matched to a gene: 8. For the CDR3, the DNA is TGTGCCAGCGCCGGACTAGCGGGGGCTCGGGAGCAGTTCTTC. This encodes CASAGLAGAREQFF.

CDR3 coding DNA: TGCGCCAGCAGCTTGGATCTAGCGGGAGGGACCACAGATACGCAGTATTTT. Amino acids: CASSLDLAGGTTDTQYF. The gene calls are TRBV5-1 and TRBJ2-3, with 12 bases matching TRBD2. Looked up from germline, CDR1 is SGHRS and CDR2 is YFSETQ. Germline trimming cut 0 bases from V and 2 bases from J; bases unmatched to any gene: 4. This CDR3 comprises 17 residues. The entire variable domain, with the rest obtained from reference TRBV5-1 and TRBJ2-3, is as follows: KAGVTQTPRYLIKTRGQQVTLSCSPISGHRSVSWYQQTPGQGLQFLFEYFSETQRNKGNFPGRFSGRQFSNSRSEMNVSTLELGDSALYLCASSLDLAGGTTDTQYFGPGTRLTVL.

This chain joins TRBV19 and TRBJ1-2, with 8 bases that match TRBD1. This CDR3 is 14 amino acids long. Germline V gene data show CDR1 as LNHDA and CDR2 as SQIVND (reference sequence). The trim removed 6 bases at V and 3 bases at J, leaving 6 bases unmatched. CDR3 region: CASSRTGLYYGYTF. The CDR3 DNA follows: TGTGCCAGTAGCCGGACAGGGCTTTACTATGGCTACACCTTC.

The V call is TRBV7-9, the J call TRBJ1-1, with TRBD1 as a possible D gene (5 bases). From germline, CDR1 is SEHNR and CDR2 FQNEAQ (reference sequence). V gave up 7 bases and J gave up 7 bases, with 10 bases separating them. This CDR3 is built from 11 residues. The CDR3 DNA sequence: TGTGCCAGCATAGACAGCCGTGAAGCTTTCTTT. Its protein product is CASIDSREAFF.

The chain is built from TRBV7-8 and TRBJ1-2, with 7 bases identical to TRBD1. CDR1 SGHVS and CDR2 FQNEAQ come from the germline V gene. This CDR3 spans 16 amino acids. Losses at the gene ends were 5 bases for V and 0 bases for J; bases not matched to a gene: 9. The CDR3: CASSERTGQANYGYTF. The CDR3 bases are TGTGCCAGCAGCGAACGGACAGGCCAAGCTAACTATGGCTACACCTTC. Using reference TRBV7-8 and TRBJ1-2 for the parts outside the CDR3, the full variable domain is GAGVSQSPRYKVAKRGQDVALRCDPISGHVSLFWYQQALGQGPEFLTYFQNEAQLDKSGLPSDRFFAERPEGSVSTLKIQRTQQEDSAVYLCASSERTGQANYGYTFGSGTRLTVV.

The chain joins TRBV15 to TRBJ1-2, with D unclear. The CDR3 runs 13 residues. Trimming took 1 base from V and 4 from J, leaving 7 bases between them. Germline CDR1 and CDR2: LNHNV and YYDKDF (reference sequence). CDR3: CATSRVNSYGYTF. The CDR3, as DNA: TGTGCCACCAGCAGAGTCAATTCCTATGGCTACACCTTC.

This chain connects TRBV5-4 to TRBJ1-4; no definite D call. The CDR3 is made up of 15 amino acids. In germline, CDR1 is SGHNT, CDR2 YYREEE (reference sequence). The V gene lost 3 bases and the J gene lost 5 bases, with 14 bases spanning the gap. The CDR3 loop is CASSSYRETNEKLFF. CDR3 sequence (DNA): TGTGCCAGCAGCTCGTACCGGGAAACAAATGAAAAACTGTTTTTT.

With regard to this clone: At the DNA level, this CDR3 is encoded by other sequences in the same sample as well. The chain recombines TRBV7-9 with TRBJ1-1, with TRBD1 matching over 7 bases. Germline V gene sequence: CDR1 SEHNR, CDR2 FQNEAQ (reference sequence). V shed 5 bases, J shed 2 bases, and the junction held 5 bases outside the gene matches. The CDR3 length is 14 residues. The CDR3 DNA sequence: TGTGCCAGCAGCCGTGGGACAGTAAACACTGAAGCTTTCTTT. As protein: CASSRGTVNTEAFF.

The chain recombines TRBV29-1 with TRBJ1-2; the match to TRBD1 covers 8 bases. The V gene's germline CDR1 is SQVTM and CDR2 ANQGSEA. The length of the CDR3 is 14 residues. J was trimmed by 4 bases and V by 6 bases; bases with no gene match: 10. In DNA form, the CDR3 reads TGCAGCGTCGGCAGCAGGGGGCCAACCTATGGCTACACCTTC. It encodes CSVGSRGPTYGYTF.

In its sample, this clone was seen once. The V call is TRBV5-1, the J call TRBJ2-5; D remains ambiguous. This CDR3 comprises 15 residues. V was trimmed by 1 base and J by 1 base, leaving 11 bases between them. Germline V gene sequence: CDR1 SGHRS, CDR2 YFSETQ. The CDR3 is CASSLFGSRQETQYF. For the CDR3, the DNA is TGCGCCAGCAGCTTGTTTGGTAGCCGCCAAGAGACCCAGTACTTC.

The chain carries TRBV5-1 and TRBJ2-7; 12 nucleotides align to TRBD2. The length of the CDR3 is 17 residues. The V gene's germline CDR1 is SGHRS and CDR2 YFSETQ. The J segment lost 0 bases and the V segment lost 4 bases, leaving 8 bases of the junction unmatched. CDR3: CASSQRTSGTLSYEQYF. DNA for the CDR3: TGCGCCAGCAGCCAGAGGACTAGCGGGACCCTCTCCTACGAGCAGTACTTC. Combining the CDR3 with reference TRBV5-1 and TRBJ2-7 gives the whole variable domain KAGVTQTPRYLIKTRGQQVTLSCSPISGHRSVSWYQQTPGQGLQFLFEYFSETQRNKGNFPGRFSGRQFSNSRSEMNVSTLELGDSALYLCASSQRTSGTLSYEQYFGPGTRLTVT.

The chain has TRBV7-9 and TRBJ2-7; TRBD2 aligns across 12 bases. Per germline, CDR1 SEHNR and CDR2 FQNEAQ (reference sequence). V lost 0 bases and J lost 6; bases outside the gene matches: 3. This CDR3 has 15 residues. This chain's CDR3 is CASSLATSGSGEQYF. In DNA form, the CDR3 reads TGTGCCAGCAGCTTAGCGACTAGCGGGAGTGGCGAGCAGTACTTC.

The CDR3 region has the DNA TGTGCCAGCAGCTTGGTGGCAGCTGATCAGCCCCAGCATTTT. This translates into CASSLVAADQPQHF. V usage is TRBV7-2 and J usage is TRBJ1-5, with no clear D. The germline V and J ends were trimmed by 3 bases and 5 bases, with 11 bases remaining between them. The CDR3 is 14 residues long. The germline V gene encodes CDR1 SGHTA and CDR2 FQGNSA.

J is TRBJ2-4 and V is TRBV6-1; D uncertain. The CDR3 has 15 amino acids. V was trimmed by 2 bases and J by 6 bases, leaving 14 bases between them. From germline, CDR1 is MNHNS and CDR2 SASEGT. The CDR3, as DNA: TGTGCCAGCAGTGAATCTGGGATTCGCGGAAACATTCAGTACTTC. Its protein product is CASSESGIRGNIQYF.

This chain links TRBV10-3 with TRBJ2-7, with 7 bases aligning to TRBD1. The V gene end was trimmed by 7 bases and the J gene end by 3 bases; junction bases not matched to a gene: 30. This CDR3 is built from 21 residues. Germline lookup yields CDR1 ENHRY and CDR2 SYGVKD. For the CDR3, the DNA is TGTGCCATCATCAAAGCCGCTGACAGGGTGTTGTTTGGACCCTACCGCTACGAGCAGTACTTC. This codes for CAIIKAADRVLFGPYRYEQYF.

The chain is built from TRBV7-8 and TRBJ1-5; unclear D gene. With 8 bases removed from V and 5 bases from J, the gap between germline ends came to 16 bases. The CDR3 spans 14 residues. Germline CDR1 and CDR2: SGHVS and FQNEAQ. The CDR3 nucleotides are TGTGCCAGCTCCCGACTTTATCTTTATCAGCCCCAGCATTTT. Amino acids: CASSRLYLYQPQHF.

The V call is TRBV7-9, the J call TRBJ2-3; 11 nucleotides line up with TRBD2. CDR3 length equals 15 residues. Trimming at V came to 2 bases and at J to 5 bases, leaving 3 bases not matched to a gene. The germline CDR1 and CDR2 sequences are SEHNR and FQNEAQ (reference sequence). The DNA of the CDR3 is TGTGCCAGCAGCTTACTAGCGGGAGGCGGAGATACGCAGTATTTT. Translating it yields CASSLLAGGGDTQYF.

This rearrangement joins TRBV28 to TRBJ2-5, with TRBD1 matching over 9 bases. The CDR3 totals 15 residues. Per the germline V gene, CDR1 is MDHEN and CDR2 is SYDVKM. The V and J ends lost 5 bases and 1 base, in that order; junction bases with no gene match: 5. The CDR3 sequence: CASSPWTGAQETQYF. In DNA form, the CDR3 reads TGTGCCAGCAGTCCCTGGACAGGGGCCCAAGAGACCCAGTACTTC.

Comments on this clone: The same CDR3 also results from other DNA sequences found in this sample. The chain has TRBV28 and TRBJ1-1, with D hard to call. Trimming shortened V by 6 bases and J by 4 bases, and 9 bases separated the two germline ends. This CDR3 is 12 amino acids long. Germline V lookup: CDR1 MDHEN, CDR2 SYDVKM. The CDR3 sequence is CASSRRGTEAFF. In DNA, the CDR3 is TGTGCCAGCAGCCGACGGGGCACTGAAGCTTTCTTT. Drawing the rest from reference TRBV28 and TRBJ1-1, the complete variable domain is DVKVTQSSRYLVKRTGEKVFLECVQDMDHENMFWYRQDPGLGLRLIYFSYDVKMKEKGDIPEGYSVSREKKERFSLILESASTNQTSMYLCASSRRGTEAFFGQGTRLTVV.